This TCR beta chain was retrieved from a study of blood T cell repertoires in COVID-19. Across the study: Some COVID-19 samples were acute and others convalescent; all came from the United States, Italy and Spain. T cells, B-cell-depleted T cells, or PBMCs provided the cDNA or gDNA that served as material.

As originally analysed: Cell counts per sample came from amplifying reference gene primers. Assay: immunoSEQ multiplex PCR; the TCRdb copy retains only in-frame clones and omits some. V and J calls and clone size come straight from that table; D and trimming were deduced from the DNA. Among more than 300,000 clones listed, 91% were seen once. The CDR3 is 14 residues long. The germline gives CDR1 SGHTA, CDR2 FQGNSA. V lost 7 bases, J lost 5 bases, and 5 bases stayed unmatched. The sample taken for sequencing was peripheral blood. V usage is TRBV7-2 and J usage is TRBJ2-2; 9 bases map to TRBD1. The receptor's source is a young woman who had recovered from COVID-19. The CDR3 nucleotides read TGTGCCAGCACGACAGGGGGTCCGACCGGGGAGCTGTTTTTT. Its translation: CASTTGGPTGELFF.